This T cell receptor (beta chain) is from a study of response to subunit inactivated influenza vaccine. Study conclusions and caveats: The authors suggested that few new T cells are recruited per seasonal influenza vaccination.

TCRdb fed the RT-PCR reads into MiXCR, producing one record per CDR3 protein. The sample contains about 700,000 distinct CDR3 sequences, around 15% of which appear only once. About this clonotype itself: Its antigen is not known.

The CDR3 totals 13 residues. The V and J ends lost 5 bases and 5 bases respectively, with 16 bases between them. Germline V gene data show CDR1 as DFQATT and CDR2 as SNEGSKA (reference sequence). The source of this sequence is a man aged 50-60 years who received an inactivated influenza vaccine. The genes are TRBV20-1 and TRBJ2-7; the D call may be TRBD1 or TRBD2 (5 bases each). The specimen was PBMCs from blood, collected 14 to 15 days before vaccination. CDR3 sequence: CSAPGRGTHEQYF. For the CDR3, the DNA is TGCAGTGCTCCAGGGCGAGGGACCCACGAGCAGTACTTC.